This entry lists 3 T cell receptor beta chains sequenced from one sample in a study of cytomegalovirus exposure and HLA in healthy donors. Data came from immunoSEQ multiplex PCR; TCRdb stores just in-frame clones and leaves some out. The sample lists around 56,000 clones; 90% to 95% were seen once. The material sequenced was PBMCs. These receptor sequences come from a woman between 18 and 29 years old in good health and CMV-seropositive.

The V call is TRBV18, the J call TRBJ1-1; TRBD1 matches at 8 bases. The CDR3 has 17 residues. The germline CDR1 and CDR2 sequences are KGHSH and LQKENI. The V and J ends lost 4 bases and 0 bases, in that order; junction bases with no gene match: 10. The CDR3 sequence: CASSLTPGQAMNTEAFF. Here the CDR3 DNA reads TGTGCCAGCTCACTCACACCGGGACAGGCAATGAACACTGAAGCTTTCTTT.

The genes are TRBV9 and TRBJ2-1, with 8 bases lining up with TRBD1. V trimming: 1 base; J trimming: 12 bases; junction bases outside the gene matches: 15. Germline V gene sequence: CDR1 SGDLS, CDR2 YYNGEE. The CDR3 spans 16 residues. The DNA for the CDR3 is TGTGCCAGCAGCGTATTAGGACAGGGAGGACCTTGGGGGCAGTTCTTC. Protein: CASSVLGQGGPWGQFF.

The chain is built from TRBV7-3 and TRBJ1-1, with 7 positions matching TRBD1. Germline V gene lookup returns CDR1 SGHTA and CDR2 FQGTGA. This CDR3 has 13 amino acids. V lost 4 bases, J lost 9 bases, and 8 bases stayed unmatched. The DNA of the CDR3 is TGTGCCAGCAGCTCCCGGGACAGTGATAAAGCTTTCTTT. Protein sequence: CASSSRDSDKAFF. The complete variable domain, with remaining parts taken from reference TRBV7-3 and TRBJ1-1, reads GAGVSQTPSNKVTEKGKYVELRCDPISGHTALYWYRQSLGQGPEFLIYFQGTGAADDSGLPNDRFFAVRPEGSVSTLKIQRTERGDSAVYLCASSSRDSDKAFFGQGTRLTVV.